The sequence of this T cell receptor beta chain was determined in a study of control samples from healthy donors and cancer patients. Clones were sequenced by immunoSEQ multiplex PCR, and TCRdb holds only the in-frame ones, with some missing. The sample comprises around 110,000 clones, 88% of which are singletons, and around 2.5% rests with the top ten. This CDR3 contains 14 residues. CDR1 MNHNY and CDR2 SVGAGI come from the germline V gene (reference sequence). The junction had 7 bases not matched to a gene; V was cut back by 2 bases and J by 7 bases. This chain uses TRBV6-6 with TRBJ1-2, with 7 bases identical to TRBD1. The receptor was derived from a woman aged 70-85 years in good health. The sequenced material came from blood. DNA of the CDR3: TGTGCCAGCAGTTACGGTGACAGGGCGGGTGGCTACACCTTC. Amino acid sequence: CASSYGDRAGGYTF.